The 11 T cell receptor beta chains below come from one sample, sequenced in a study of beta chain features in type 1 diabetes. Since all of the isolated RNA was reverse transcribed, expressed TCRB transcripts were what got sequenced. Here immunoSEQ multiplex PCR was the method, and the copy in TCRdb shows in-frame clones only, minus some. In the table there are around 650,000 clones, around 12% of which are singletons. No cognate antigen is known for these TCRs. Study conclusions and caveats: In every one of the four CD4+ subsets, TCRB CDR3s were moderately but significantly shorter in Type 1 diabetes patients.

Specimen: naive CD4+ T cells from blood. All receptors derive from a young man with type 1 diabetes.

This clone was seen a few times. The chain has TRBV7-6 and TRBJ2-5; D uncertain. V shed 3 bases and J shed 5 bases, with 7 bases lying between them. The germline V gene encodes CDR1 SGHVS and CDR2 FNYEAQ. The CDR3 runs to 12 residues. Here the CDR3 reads CASSFFSETQYF. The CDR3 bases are TGTGCCAGCAGCTTTTTTAGCGAGACCCAGTACTTC.

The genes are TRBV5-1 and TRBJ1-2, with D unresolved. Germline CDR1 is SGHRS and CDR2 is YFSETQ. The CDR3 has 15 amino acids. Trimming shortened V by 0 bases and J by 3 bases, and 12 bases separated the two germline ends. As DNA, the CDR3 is TGCGCCAGCAGCTTGGCCGTTGGGGTAGACTATGGCTACACCTTC. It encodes CASSLAVGVDYGYTF.

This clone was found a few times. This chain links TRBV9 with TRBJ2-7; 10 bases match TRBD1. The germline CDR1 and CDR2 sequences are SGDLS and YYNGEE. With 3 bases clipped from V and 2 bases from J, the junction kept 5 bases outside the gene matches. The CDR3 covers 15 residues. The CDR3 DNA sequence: TGTGCCAGCAGCGCGGGGACAGGGGTGACCTACGAGCAGTACTTC. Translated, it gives CASSAGTGVTYEQYF.

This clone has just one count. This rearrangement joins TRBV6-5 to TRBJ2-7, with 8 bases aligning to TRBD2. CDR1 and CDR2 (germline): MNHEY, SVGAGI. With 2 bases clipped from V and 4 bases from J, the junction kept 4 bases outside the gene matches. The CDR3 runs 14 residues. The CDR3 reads CASSYPGLGYEQYF. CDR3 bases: TGTGCCAGCAGTTACCCGGGACTAGGTTACGAGCAGTACTTC.

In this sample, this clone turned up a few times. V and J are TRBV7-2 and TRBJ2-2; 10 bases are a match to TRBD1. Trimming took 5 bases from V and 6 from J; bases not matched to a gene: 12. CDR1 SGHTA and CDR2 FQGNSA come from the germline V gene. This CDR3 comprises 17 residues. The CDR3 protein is CASSTTWDRGASGELFF. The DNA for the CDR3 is TGTGCCAGCAGCACCACTTGGGACAGGGGAGCCTCCGGGGAGCTGTTTTTT.

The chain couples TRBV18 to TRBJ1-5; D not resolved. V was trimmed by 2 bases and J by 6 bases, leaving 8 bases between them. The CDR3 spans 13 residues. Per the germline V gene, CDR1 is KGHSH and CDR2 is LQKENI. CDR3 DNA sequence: TGTGCCAGCTCACCAGATCGGAGTCAGCCCCAGCATTTT. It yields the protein CASSPDRSQPQHF. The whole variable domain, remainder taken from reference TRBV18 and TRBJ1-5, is NAGVMQNPRHLVRRRGQEARLRCSPMKGHSHVYWYRQLPEEGLKFMVYLQKENIIDESGMPKERFSAEFPKEGPSILRIQQVVRGDSAAYFCASSPDRSQPQHFGDGTRLSIL.

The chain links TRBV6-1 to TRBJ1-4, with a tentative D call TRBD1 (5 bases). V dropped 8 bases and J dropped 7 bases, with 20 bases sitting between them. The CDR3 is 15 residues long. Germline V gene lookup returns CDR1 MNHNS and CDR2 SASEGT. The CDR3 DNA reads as TGTGCCAGCCGCGGTTCGTGGCAGGGCGGTGAAAAACTGTTTTTT. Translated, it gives CASRGSWQGGEKLFF.

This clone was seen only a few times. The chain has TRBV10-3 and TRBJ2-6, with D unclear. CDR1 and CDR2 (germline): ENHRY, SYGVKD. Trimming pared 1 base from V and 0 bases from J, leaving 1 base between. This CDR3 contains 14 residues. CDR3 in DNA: TGTGCCATCAGTGAGTTCTCTGGGGCCAACGTCCTGACTTTC. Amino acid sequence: CAISEFSGANVLTF.

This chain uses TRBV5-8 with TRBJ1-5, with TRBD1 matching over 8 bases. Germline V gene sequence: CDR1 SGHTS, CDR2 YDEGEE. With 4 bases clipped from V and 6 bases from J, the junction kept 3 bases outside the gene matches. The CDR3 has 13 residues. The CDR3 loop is CASSADRGQPQHF. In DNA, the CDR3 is TGTGCCAGCAGCGCTGACAGGGGTCAGCCCCAGCATTTT. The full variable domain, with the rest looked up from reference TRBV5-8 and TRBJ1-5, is EAGVTQSPTHLIKTRGQQATLRCSPISGHTSVYWYQQALGLGLQFLLWYDEGEERNRGNFPPRFSGRQFPNYSSELNVNALELEDSALYLCASSADRGQPQHFGDGTRLSIL.

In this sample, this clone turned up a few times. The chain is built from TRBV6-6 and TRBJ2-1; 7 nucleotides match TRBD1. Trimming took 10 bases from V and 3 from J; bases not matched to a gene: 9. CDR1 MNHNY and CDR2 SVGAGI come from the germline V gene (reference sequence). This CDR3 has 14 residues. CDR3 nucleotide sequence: TGTGCCATCTCCGGGACAGTTCTCTACAATGAGCAGTTCTTC. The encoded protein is CAISGTVLYNEQFF.

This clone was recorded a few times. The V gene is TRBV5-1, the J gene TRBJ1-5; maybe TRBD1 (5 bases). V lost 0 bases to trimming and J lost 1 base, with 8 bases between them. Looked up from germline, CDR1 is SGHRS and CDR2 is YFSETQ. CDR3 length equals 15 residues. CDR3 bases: TGCGCCAGCAGCTTGGTAGGGGAAAGCAATCAGCCCCAGCATTTT. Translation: CASSLVGESNQPQHF.